This T cell receptor (beta chain) originates from a study of cytomegalovirus exposure and HLA in healthy donors. Study-level results: One cluster of highly shared sequence variants probably arose as a sequencing artifact. Later work found that TCR association rates differed between HLA loci; DRB1 had the most and HLA-C the fewest.

With regard to this clone: The antigen remains unidentified.

The donors (healthy individuals) were bone marrow donors. Vbeta (60) and Jbeta (13) primers were used in the PCR. Profiling relied on immunoSEQ multiplex PCR, and the TCRdb table lists in-frame clones only, not all of them. This sample has about 89,000 clones, with about 80% found just once. This CDR3 spans 17 amino acids. The junction had 15 bases not matched to a gene; V was cut back by 5 bases and J by 4 bases. CDR1 is SGHAT, CDR2 FQNNGV, per germline. Sequences were obtained from PBMCs. The sequence derives from a male donor in good health and CMV-seronegative. The rearrangement links TRBV11-2 to TRBJ1-1; 8 nucleotides line up with TRBD1. The CDR3 region has the DNA TGTGCCAGCAGCCTCCGCCCCCAGGGGGCGAGGAGCACTGAAGCTTTCTTT. Encoded protein: CASSLRPQGARSTEAFF.